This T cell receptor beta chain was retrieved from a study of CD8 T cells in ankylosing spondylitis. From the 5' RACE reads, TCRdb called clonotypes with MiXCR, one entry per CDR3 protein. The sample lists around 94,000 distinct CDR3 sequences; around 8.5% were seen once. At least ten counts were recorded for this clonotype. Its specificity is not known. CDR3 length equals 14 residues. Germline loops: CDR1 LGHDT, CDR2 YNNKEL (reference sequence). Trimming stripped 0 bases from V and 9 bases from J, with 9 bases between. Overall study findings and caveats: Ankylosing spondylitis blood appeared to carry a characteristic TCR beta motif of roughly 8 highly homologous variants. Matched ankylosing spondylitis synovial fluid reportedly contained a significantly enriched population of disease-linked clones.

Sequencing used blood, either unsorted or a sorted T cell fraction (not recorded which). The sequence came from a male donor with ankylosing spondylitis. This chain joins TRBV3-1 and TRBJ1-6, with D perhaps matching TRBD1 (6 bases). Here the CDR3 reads CASSQEQGGSPLHF. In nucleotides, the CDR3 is TGTGCCAGCAGCCAAGAACAGGGTGGTTCACCCCTCCACTTT.